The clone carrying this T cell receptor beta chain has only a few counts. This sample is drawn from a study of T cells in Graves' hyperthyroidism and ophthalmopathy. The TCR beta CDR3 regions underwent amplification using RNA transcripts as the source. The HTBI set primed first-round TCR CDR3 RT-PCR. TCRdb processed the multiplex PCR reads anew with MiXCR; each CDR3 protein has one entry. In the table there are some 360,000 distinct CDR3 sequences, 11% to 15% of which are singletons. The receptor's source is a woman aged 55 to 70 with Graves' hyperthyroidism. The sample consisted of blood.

This chain's CDR3 is CASSPQAGVETQYF. DNA of the CDR3: TGTGCCAGCAGCCCCCAGGCGGGAGTGGAGACCCAGTACTTC. The chain combines TRBV7-2 with TRBJ2-5, with 7 positions matching TRBD2. Germline CDR1 is SGHTA and CDR2 is FQGNSA. This CDR3 is built from 14 residues. The V and J ends lost 5 bases and 5 bases, in that order; junction bases with no gene match: 8.